This TCR beta chain was profiled in a study of T cell changes during pregnancy in multiple sclerosis. Germline values: CDR1 SGHNT, CDR2 YYREEE (reference sequence). The CDR3 consists of 16 residues. The V gene end was trimmed by 4 bases and the J gene end by 7 bases; junction bases not matched to a gene: 16. Profiling relied on immunoSEQ multiplex PCR, and the TCRdb table lists in-frame clones only, not all of them. The sample lists tens of thousands of clones; about 93% were seen once. This receptor was identified in a female donor with multiple sclerosis, enrolled in a pregnancy study. The chain is built from TRBV5-4 and TRBJ2-7, with 8 bases fitting TRBD2. The source material was CD8+ T cells from peripheral blood mononuclear cells, sampled in the third trimester of pregnancy. This CDR3 is CASSGPRGSGGEEQYF. The CDR3 DNA is TGTGCCAGCAGCGGCCCGCGTGGGAGCGGGGGCGAGGAGCAGTACTTC.